Given below is one T cell receptor (beta chain) in context. Its antigen remains unknown. The source of the sample is a study of T cells in localized non-small cell lung cancer. Two independent pathologists confirmed no atypia in lung taken at least 2 cm from tumor. TCRdb keeps only in-frame clones here, not all; method: immunoSEQ multiplex PCR. The profile shows some 2,100 clones, around 35% of them singletons. V lost 6 bases and J 0 bases, leaving 14 bases between the germline ends. Germline lookup yields CDR1 MNHGY and CDR2 SAAAGT. The CDR3 spans 16 residues. Whole-study findings and limits: Within adjacent lung there appeared a median approximately 57 of the top 100 tumor clones. Uninvolved adjacent lung showed the highest T cell clonality, exceeding tumor. Only one tumor region went through sequencing, so heterogeneity may still be there.

The material was normal lung tissue next to the tumor, obtained before any cancer treatment. The receptor was isolated from a male donor aged 60 or over with stage I lung adenocarcinoma. This rearrangement joins TRBV6-8 to TRBJ2-2; TRBD1 might be the D (5 bases). Here the CDR3 reads CASSQTKGTNTGELFF. In DNA form, the CDR3 reads TGTGCCAGCAGCCAAACTAAGGGGACGAACACCGGGGAGCTGTTTTTT.